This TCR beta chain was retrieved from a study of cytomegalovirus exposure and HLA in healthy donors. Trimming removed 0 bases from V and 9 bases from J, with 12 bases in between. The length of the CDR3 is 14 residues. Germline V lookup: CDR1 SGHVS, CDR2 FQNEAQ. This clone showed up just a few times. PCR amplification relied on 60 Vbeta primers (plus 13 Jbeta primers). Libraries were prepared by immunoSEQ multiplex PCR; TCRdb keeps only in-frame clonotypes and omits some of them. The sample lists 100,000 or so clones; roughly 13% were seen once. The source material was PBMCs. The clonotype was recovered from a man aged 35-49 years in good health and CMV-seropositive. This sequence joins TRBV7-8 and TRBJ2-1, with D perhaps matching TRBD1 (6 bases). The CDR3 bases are TGTGCCAGCAGCTTAGCGCGTATGGGGGCTGAGCAGTTCTTC. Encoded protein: CASSLARMGAEQFF.